This T cell receptor (beta chain) was captured in a study of naive and memory T cell subsets. The beta constant-region primer was an equimolar mix of two oligonucleotides covering TRBC1 and TRBC2. TCRdb re-derived calls from the UMI-ligation and nested PCR reads in MiXCR, one entry per CDR3 protein. Of 130,000 to 150,000 distinct CDR3 sequences detected, about 18% appear once; the ten largest clones hold more than 0.13%. In its sample, this clonotype was seen a few times. Trimming took 0 bases from V and 1 from J, leaving 12 bases between them. The CDR3 extends over 16 amino acids. The germline CDR1 and CDR2 sequences are DFQATT and SNEGSKA (reference sequence).

This chain joins TRBV20-1 and TRBJ2-2; possibly TRBD2 for D (6 bases). The sample consisted of naive CD4+ T cells from blood. The receptor comes from a human donor in good health. The CDR3 DNA follows: TGCAGTGCTAGAGATCTCCTAGCGATGAACACCGGGGAGCTGTTTTTT. Translation gives CSARDLLAMNTGELFF.